Listed here are 5 T cell receptor beta chains from one sample, sequenced in a study of T cell changes during pregnancy in multiple sclerosis. Measured with immunoSEQ multiplex PCR; TCRdb has only the in-frame clones, and not every one. The sample carries 90,000 or so clones, 94% recorded once. The source was peripheral blood, collected after pregnancy. These TCRs come from a female donor in good health, enrolled as a control in a pregnancy study.

The chain joins TRBV20-1 to TRBJ2-1; D not certain. Trimming cost V 4 bases and J 8 bases, with 9 bases left between them. The CDR3 contains 11 residues. Germline loops: CDR1 DFQATT, CDR2 SNEGSKA (reference sequence). CDR3 region: CSATTRDEQFF. DNA for the CDR3: TGCAGTGCTACGACCCGGGATGAGCAGTTCTTC.

The chain combines TRBV28 with TRBJ1-2; no clear D. Germline V gene lookup returns CDR1 MDHEN and CDR2 SYDVKM. The germline V and J ends were trimmed by 4 bases and 6 bases, with 12 bases remaining between them. The CDR3 length is 13 residues. This CDR3 is CASSSLGGNGYTF. CDR3 coding DNA: TGTGCCAGCAGTTCACTCGGAGGGAATGGCTACACCTTC.

A note on this clone: The same CDR3 also results from other DNA sequences found in this sample. The chain combines TRBV2 with TRBJ2-7; 7 nucleotides align to TRBD1. After removal of 4 bases from V and 4 bases from J, the junction contained 1 base not matched to a gene. The CDR3 consists of 12 residues. Germline-derived CDR1 and CDR2 are SNHLY and FYNNEI. CDR3 amino acids: CASSGDSYEQYF. In nucleotides, the CDR3 is TGTGCCAGCAGTGGGGACAGTTACGAGCAGTACTTC.

The chain carries TRBV6-1 and TRBJ2-2; TRBD1 matches at 8 bases. The CDR3 totals 13 residues. J was trimmed by 5 bases and V by 6 bases; bases with no gene match: 2. The germline gives CDR1 MNHNS, CDR2 SASEGT. CDR3: CASSDRGTGELFF. DNA of the CDR3: TGTGCCAGCAGCGACAGGGGAACCGGGGAGCTGTTTTTT.

This chain connects TRBV5-1 to TRBJ2-1; 9 nucleotides align to TRBD2. The J segment lost 6 bases and the V segment lost 4 bases, leaving 5 bases of the junction unmatched. Germline values: CDR1 SGHRS, CDR2 YFSETQ. The CDR3 loop spans 14 amino acids. CDR3 coding DNA: TGCGCCAGCAGCCCGACTAGCGGACCCAATGAGCAGTTCTTC. This codes for CASSPTSGPNEQFF.